This T cell receptor (beta chain) was captured by sequencing in a study of identifying expanded T cells in peripheral blood. Collection occurred without any documented infections or immune events in donors. Study-level results: Variance in clone template counts between approximately 2-week samples significantly increased with total template count across all healthy donors. Technical replicates showed about 1.2 changed clones; approximately 2 weeks 15 to 20; four weeks 19.

V gave up 6 bases and J gave up 2 bases, with 13 bases separating them. The germline V gene encodes CDR1 MNHEY and CDR2 SVGAGI. This CDR3 spans 14 amino acids. This table comes from immunoSEQ multiplex PCR, and its TCRdb copy is limited to in-frame clones, with some not included. The sample shows about 130,000 clones, 80% to 90% of them seen only once. As concerns this clone: Its antigen is not identified.

The sample consisted of blood. The sequence derives from a person aged 18 to 69 in good health. This chain connects TRBV6-5 to TRBJ1-2, with D perhaps TRBD1 (6 bases). The CDR3 DNA reads as TGTGCCAGCAGCATCCTAGGGACAAACTATGGCTACACCTTC. Encoded protein: CASSILGTNYGYTF.